The 26 T cell receptor beta chains reported below all come from one sample, sequenced in a study of shared clonotypes between healthy human individuals. The method was immunoSEQ multiplex PCR; TCRdb's version includes in-frame clones alone and lacks a portion of them. The sample records roughly 700,000 clones, about 90% being singletons. The sample consisted of memory CD8+ T cells from PBMCs. As for subset: CD45RO+ cells pooled with CCR7-negative TemRA cells. The receptors originated from a man between 18 and 35 years old in good health. Some clones in this sample may be carry-over from other donors' samples.

V usage is TRBV6-1 and J usage is TRBJ2-5; TRBD1 is a possible D gene (6 bases). V lost 6 bases and J lost 4, with 12 bases in between. Germline lookup yields CDR1 MNHNS and CDR2 SASEGT. The CDR3 is made up of 13 amino acids. CDR3 sequence: CASRARQAETQYF. The CDR3 region has the DNA TGTGCCAGCAGGGCCCGACAGGCAGAGACCCAGTACTTC.

The chain couples TRBV5-1 to TRBJ2-2; TRBD2 aligns across 9 bases. The trim removed 3 bases at V and 2 bases at J, leaving 5 bases unmatched. The CDR3 consists of 16 residues. From germline, CDR1 is SGHRS and CDR2 YFSETQ. The chain's CDR3 is CASSSAGTSNTGELFF. CDR3 nucleotides: TGCGCCAGCAGCTCCGCCGGGACTAGCAACACCGGGGAGCTGTTTTTT.

The V and J genes are TRBV28 and TRBJ2-5; D perhaps matches TRBD1 (6 bases). Germline-derived CDR1 and CDR2 are MDHEN and SYDVKM. The CDR3 totals 13 residues. The germline V and J ends were trimmed by 5 bases and 5 bases, with 12 bases remaining between them. The DNA for the CDR3 is TGTGCCAGCAGTACCGGGACAAGGGAGACCCAGTACTTC. Residues: CASSTGTRETQYF.

The CDR3 DNA reads TGTGCCAGCAGCCTCCAGGGGCTGGGGGAGACCCAGTACTTC. It encodes CASSLQGLGETQYF. The chain carries TRBV9 and TRBJ2-5; tentatively, D is TRBD1 (6 bases). CDR1 is SGDLS and CDR2 is YYNGEE in the germline V gene. The CDR3 runs to 14 residues. Trimming removed 4 bases from V and 5 bases from J, with 15 bases in between.

Here the CDR3 DNA reads TGTGCCAGCAGTCCGGTTGAATACAGGGGCGCTGATCAGCCCCAGCATTTT. This gives the protein CASSPVEYRGADQPQHF. J is TRBJ1-5 and V is TRBV28, with 7 nucleotides matching TRBD1. The germline V gene encodes CDR1 MDHEN and CDR2 SYDVKM. The CDR3 totals 17 residues. V was clipped by 5 bases and J by 5 bases; unmatched bases: 15.

V usage is TRBV27 and J usage is TRBJ2-1; no clear D gene. The CDR3 runs 13 residues. Germline lookup yields CDR1 MNHEY and CDR2 SMNVEV (reference sequence). Trimming removed 10 bases from V and 8 bases from J, with 18 bases in between. The CDR3 sequence: CATALGSIHEQFF. CDR3 bases: TGTGCCACAGCCTTGGGCTCCATTCATGAGCAGTTCTTC.

This clone was observed a few times. Other DNA sequences in the sample encode the same CDR3. This chain uses TRBV7-9 with TRBJ1-1; D unclear. The CDR3 runs to 12 residues. Germline V CDR1 and CDR2: SEHNR, FQNEAQ (reference sequence). The ends were cut back, 1 base at V and 4 bases at J, with 4 bases in the middle. The CDR3 region has the DNA TGTGCCAGCAGCTTAGGTCGCACTGAAGCTTTCTTT. Its protein product is CASSLGRTEAFF.

This clone turned up a few times. The chain uses TRBV6-1 and TRBJ1-1, with D possibly matching TRBD1 (5 bases). V lost 5 bases, J lost 3 bases, and 10 bases lay in between. Germline V CDR1 and CDR2: MNHNS, SASEGT. This CDR3 has 13 amino acids. CDR3 region: CASSQGGYTEAFF. Written as DNA, the CDR3 is TGTGCCAGCAGTCAGGGTGGGTACACTGAAGCTTTCTTT.

The V and J genes are TRBV27 and TRBJ2-1, with 7 bases matching TRBD2. The V gene's germline CDR1 is MNHEY and CDR2 SMNVEV (reference sequence). The V gene end was trimmed by 8 bases and the J gene end by 5 bases; junction bases not matched to a gene: 15. CDR3 size: 16 residues. The CDR3 protein is CASLGRGGRAHNEQFF. The CDR3 nucleotides are TGTGCCAGCCTAGGAAGGGGCGGGAGAGCCCACAATGAGCAGTTCTTC.

The chain is built from TRBV12-2 and TRBJ1-5; TRBD1 reflects the table's D call only, with no check against the DNA. TRBV12-2 corresponds to a pseudogene. The CDR3 is 19 residues long. This CDR3 is CASRLVARGPGLFNQPQHF. The CDR3 region has the DNA TGTGCAAGTCGCTTAGTGGCGAGGGGGCCGGGACTGTTCAATCAGCCCCAGCATTTT.

The chain joins TRBV29-1 to TRBJ1-6, with 8 positions matching TRBD1. The J segment lost 8 bases and the V segment lost 8 bases, leaving 8 bases of the junction unmatched. The CDR3 totals 13 residues. Germline CDR1 and CDR2: SQVTM and ANQGSEA. For the CDR3, the DNA is TGCAGCACCCGGACAGGGACGGATTCACCCCTCCACTTT. As protein: CSTRTGTDSPLHF.

Concerning this clone itself: This sample includes further DNA sequences coding for the same CDR3. The chain carries TRBV19 and TRBJ2-7; tentatively, D is TRBD1 (6 bases). Germline assignment: CDR1 LNHDA and CDR2 SQIVND (reference sequence). The CDR3 contains 13 residues. Between the trimmed V and J ends, which lost 11 bases and 2 bases, there was a span of 16 bases. CDR3: CASRGTGAYEQYF. As DNA, the CDR3 is TGTGCCTCAAGGGGGACGGGTGCCTACGAGCAGTACTTC.

The chain is built from TRBV16 and TRBJ2-1; 10 nucleotides match TRBD1. The CDR3 length is 16 residues. The V gene end was trimmed by 5 bases and the J gene end by 4 bases; junction bases not matched to a gene: 8. CDR1 is KGHSY, CDR2 FQNENV, per germline. The CDR3 is CASSTEGTGAYNEQFF. The CDR3 nucleotides read TGTGCCAGCAGCACGGAAGGGACAGGGGCGTACAATGAGCAGTTCTTC.

J is TRBJ2-5 and V is TRBV28; no firm D call. Looked up from germline, CDR1 is MDHEN and CDR2 is SYDVKM. The CDR3 has 13 residues. Trimming took off 2 bases at V and 5 bases at J, with 9 bases between the two ends. As DNA, the CDR3 is TGTGCCAGCAGTTTAGTTAGTTGGGAGACCCAGTACTTC. Encoded protein: CASSLVSWETQYF.

The chain is built from TRBV9 and TRBJ2-1; TRBD1 might be the D (5 bases). Germline loops: CDR1 SGDLS, CDR2 YYNGEE. This CDR3 has 12 residues. Between the trimmed V and J ends, which lost 1 base and 8 bases, there was a span of 7 bases. CDR3: CASSVSRDEQFF. In DNA, the CDR3 is TGTGCCAGCAGCGTATCCAGGGATGAGCAGTTCTTC.

This chain connects TRBV5-4 to TRBJ2-1; D is unresolved. From germline, CDR1 is SGHNT and CDR2 YYREEE (reference sequence). V lost 0 bases and J 9 bases, leaving 22 bases between the germline ends. The CDR3 runs to 17 residues. The CDR3 loop reads CASSLGGYGEPRLEQFF. As DNA, the CDR3 is TGTGCCAGCAGCTTGGGAGGATATGGTGAGCCTCGACTTGAGCAGTTCTTC.

V usage is TRBV6-5 and J usage is TRBJ2-1; the D is unclear. Germline values: CDR1 MNHEY, CDR2 SVGAGI. This CDR3 spans 12 amino acids. V was trimmed by 5 bases and J by 2 bases, leaving 4 bases between them. CDR3 protein: CASSQTYNEQFF. The CDR3 DNA reads as TGTGCCAGCAGTCAAACCTACAATGAGCAGTTCTTC.

The chain uses TRBV6-5 and TRBJ2-7, with 12 bases fitting TRBD1. Per the germline V gene, CDR1 is MNHEY and CDR2 is SVGAGI. With 0 bases clipped from V and 6 bases from J, the junction kept 6 bases outside the gene matches. The CDR3 loop spans 16 amino acids. As DNA, the CDR3 is TGTGCCAGCAGTTACTCGGGACAGGGGGCCCTCTTCGAGCAGTACTTC. Its translation is CASSYSGQGALFEQYF.

This clone was seen only once. The chain joins TRBV5-1 to TRBJ1-2; 8 bases are a match to TRBD1. Germline assignment: CDR1 SGHRS and CDR2 YFSETQ. The ends lost 0 bases at V and 3 bases at J; junction bases unmatched: 4. CDR3 length: 15 amino acids. The CDR3 nucleotides are TGCGCCAGCAGCTTGGGGACAGGGAGTCACTATGGCTACACCTTC. It specifies CASSLGTGSHYGYTF.

This chain connects TRBV5-4 to TRBJ1-4; unclear D gene. The CDR3 length is 14 residues. Deletions cut 0 bases from V and 4 bases from J, with 7 bases between. The germline CDR1 and CDR2 sequences are SGHNT and YYREEE (reference sequence). DNA for the CDR3: TGTGCCAGCAGCTTGGAACAGAGTAATGAAAAACTGTTTTTT. Translation gives CASSLEQSNEKLFF.

The chain carries TRBV28 and TRBJ1-5; TRBD1 might be the D (6 bases). CDR1 and CDR2 from the germline V gene are MDHEN and SYDVKM. This CDR3 has 15 amino acids. V was cut by 8 bases and J by 3 bases, with 17 bases left in between. The chain's CDR3 is CASQGPLGVNQPQHF. For the CDR3, the DNA is TGTGCCAGCCAGGGGCCGCTTGGGGTCAATCAGCCCCAGCATTTT.

This CDR3 reads CASSAAGGGVYEQYF. CDR3 DNA sequence: TGTGCCAGCAGCGCAGCGGGAGGAGGTGTCTACGAGCAGTACTTC. This chain uses TRBV25-1 with TRBJ2-7; 9 nucleotides agree with TRBD2. After removal of 6 bases from V and 3 bases from J, the junction contained 9 bases not matched to a gene. Germline V lookup: CDR1 MGHDK, CDR2 SYGVNS. CDR3 length: 15 residues.

The chain is built from TRBV10-3 and TRBJ1-1; D gene uncertain. V gave up 2 bases and J gave up 5 bases, with 6 bases separating them. The CDR3 is made up of 12 amino acids. From germline, CDR1 is ENHRY and CDR2 SYGVKD. CDR3 protein: CAISEGRTEAFF. CDR3 coding DNA: TGTGCCATCAGTGAGGGGCGGACTGAAGCTTTCTTT.

The chain couples TRBV4-3 to TRBJ2-3, with D tentatively TRBD1 (5 bases). The CDR3 totals 17 residues. CDR1 is LGHNA and CDR2 is YSLEER in the germline V gene. Between the trimmed V and J ends, which lost 0 bases and 1 base, there was a span of 14 bases. CDR3 in DNA: TGCGCCAGCAGCCAAGAGTGGCAGGGCTGGGGCACAGATACGCAGTATTTT. Translation gives CASSQEWQGWGTDTQYF.

CDR3: CASSIRLADAYNEQFF. The CDR3 DNA is TGTGCCAGTAGTATCCGACTAGCAGACGCCTACAATGAGCAGTTCTTC. The rearrangement joins TRBV19 to TRBJ2-1; TRBD2 matches 7 bases. There are 16 residues in the CDR3. Trimming removed 3 bases from V and 2 bases from J; junction bases left unmatched: 7. Germline CDR1 is LNHDA and CDR2 is SQIVND (reference sequence).

The V call is TRBV6-6, the J call TRBJ2-7; TRBD2 is a possible D gene (6 bases). This CDR3 contains 15 residues. Germline V gene sequence: CDR1 MNHNY, CDR2 SVGAGI (reference sequence). Trimming took off 1 base at V and 5 bases at J, with 15 bases between the two ends. In nucleotides, the CDR3 is TGTGCCAGCAGTTACTTTCCCACACCGGGGGACGAGCAGTACTTC. Protein sequence: CASSYFPTPGDEQYF.